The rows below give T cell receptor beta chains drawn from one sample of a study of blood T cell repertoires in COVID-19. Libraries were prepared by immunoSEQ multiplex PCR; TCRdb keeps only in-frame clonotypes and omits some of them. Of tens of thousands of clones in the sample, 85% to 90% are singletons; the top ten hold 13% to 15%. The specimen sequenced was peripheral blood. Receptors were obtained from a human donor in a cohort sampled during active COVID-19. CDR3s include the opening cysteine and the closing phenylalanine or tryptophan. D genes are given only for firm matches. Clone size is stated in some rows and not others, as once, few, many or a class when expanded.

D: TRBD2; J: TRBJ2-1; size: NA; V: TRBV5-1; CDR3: CASSLLAGEGEQFF; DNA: TGCGCCAGCAGCTTATTAGCGGGGGAGGGAGAGCAGTTCTTC
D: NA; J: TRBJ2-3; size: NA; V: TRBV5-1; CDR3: CASSSWGNPEAAQYF; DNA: TGCGCCAGCAGCTCCTGGGGAAACCCGGAGGCAGCGCAGTATTTT
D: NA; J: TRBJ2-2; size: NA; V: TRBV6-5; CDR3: CASSQWTVNTGELFF; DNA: TGTGCCAGCAGTCAATGGACAGTGAACACCGGGGAGCTGTTTTTT
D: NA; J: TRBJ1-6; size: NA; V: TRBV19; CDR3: CASTNRGNSPLHF; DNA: TGTGCCAGTACCAATAGGGGGAATTCACCCCTCCACTTT
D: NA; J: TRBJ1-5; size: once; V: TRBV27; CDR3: CASSLDPQGGNQPQHF; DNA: TGTGCCAGCAGTTTAGACCCTCAGGGTGGCAATCAGCCCCAGCATTTT
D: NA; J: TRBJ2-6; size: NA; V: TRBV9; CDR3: CASRGNKDIPGANVLTF; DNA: TGTGCCAGCAGGGGAAATAAGGACATTCCTGGGGCCAACGTCCTGACTTTC
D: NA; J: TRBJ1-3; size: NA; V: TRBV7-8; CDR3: CASSLGGSRAGNTIYF; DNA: TGTGCCAGCAGCTTGGGGGGATCCAGGGCTGGAAACACCATATATTTT
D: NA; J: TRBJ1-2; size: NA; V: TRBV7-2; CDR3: CASSPVGNYGYTF; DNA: TGTGCCAGCAGCCCTGTGGGCAACTATGGCTACACCTTC
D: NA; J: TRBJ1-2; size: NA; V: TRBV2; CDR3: CASSEGEGIGYTF; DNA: TGTGCCAGCAGTGAGGGGGAGGGAATTGGCTACACCTTC
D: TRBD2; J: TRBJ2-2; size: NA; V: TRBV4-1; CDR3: CASSQNFIAGATGELFF; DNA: TGCGCCAGCAGCCAAAACTTCATAGCGGGGGCCACCGGGGAGCTGTTTTTT
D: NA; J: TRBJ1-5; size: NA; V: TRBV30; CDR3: CAWSWQGDQPQHF; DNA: TGTGCCTGGAGTTGGCAGGGCGATCAGCCCCAGCATTTT
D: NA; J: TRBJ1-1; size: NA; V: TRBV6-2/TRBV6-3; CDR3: CASSYSGRRYMNTEAFF; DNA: TGTGCCAGCAGTTACTCGGGGCGGCGTTACATGAACACTGAAGCTTTCTTT
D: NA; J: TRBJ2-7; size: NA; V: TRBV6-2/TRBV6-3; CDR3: CASSLVEGLGEQYF; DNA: TGTGCCAGCAGTTTGGTAGAGGGATTGGGCGAGCAGTACTTC
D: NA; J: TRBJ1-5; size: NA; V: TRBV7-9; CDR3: CASSLGSGQPNQPQHF; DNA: TGTGCCAGCAGCTTAGGGTCGGGACAACCCAATCAGCCCCAGCATTTT
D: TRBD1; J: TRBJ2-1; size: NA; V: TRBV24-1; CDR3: CATSDSRTGWFF; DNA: TGTGCCACCAGTGATTCAAGGACAGGATGGTTCTTC
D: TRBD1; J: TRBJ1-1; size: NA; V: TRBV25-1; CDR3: CASSTTGGRTEAFF; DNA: TGTGCCAGCAGCACAACAGGGGGTAGGACTGAAGCTTTCTTT
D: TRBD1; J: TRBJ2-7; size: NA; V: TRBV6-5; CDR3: CVSSPPGQGPYEQYF; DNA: TGTGTCAGCAGTCCCCCGGGACAGGGACCCTACGAGCAGTACTTC
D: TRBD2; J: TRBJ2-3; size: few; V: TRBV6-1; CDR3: CASSEALAGSTDTQYF; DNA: TGTGCCAGCAGTGAAGCGTTAGCGGGGAGCACAGATACGCAGTATTTT
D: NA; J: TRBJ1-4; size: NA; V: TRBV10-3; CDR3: CAISEGATGTNEKLFF; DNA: TGTGCCATCAGTGAAGGGGCAACCGGGACTAATGAAAAACTGTTTTTT
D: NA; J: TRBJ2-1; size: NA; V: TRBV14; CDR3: CASSPTFGRGSSYNEQFF; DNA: TGTGCCAGCAGCCCTACTTTTGGTCGGGGTAGCTCCTACAATGAGCAGTTCTTC
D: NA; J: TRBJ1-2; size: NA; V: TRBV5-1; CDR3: CASSAALQRTNYGYTF; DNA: TGCGCCAGCAGCGCGGCCCTCCAACGGACTAACTATGGCTACACCTTC
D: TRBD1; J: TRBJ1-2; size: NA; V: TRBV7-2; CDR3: CASSDRVTPWSYTF; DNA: TGTGCCAGCAGCGACAGGGTTACGCCGTGGAGCTACACCTTC
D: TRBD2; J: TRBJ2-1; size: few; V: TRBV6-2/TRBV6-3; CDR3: CASIPTGTSGVGEQFF; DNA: TGTGCCAGCATCCCTACCGGGACTAGCGGGGTAGGTGAGCAGTTCTTC
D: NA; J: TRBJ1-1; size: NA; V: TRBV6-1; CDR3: CASSEWEGTTEAFF; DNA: TGTGCCAGCAGTGAATGGGAGGGAACCACTGAAGCTTTCTTT
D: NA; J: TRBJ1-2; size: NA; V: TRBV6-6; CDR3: CAIQDSYYGYTF; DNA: TGTGCCATCCAGGACAGTTACTATGGCTACACCTTC
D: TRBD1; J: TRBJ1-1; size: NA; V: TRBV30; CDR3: CAWSVQDRVKAFF; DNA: TGTGCCTGGAGTGTCCAGGACAGGGTCAAGGCTTTCTTT
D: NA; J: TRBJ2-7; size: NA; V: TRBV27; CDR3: CASSPRGSPYEQYF; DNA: TGTGCCAGCAGTCCTCGCGGCAGCCCCTACGAGCAGTACTTC
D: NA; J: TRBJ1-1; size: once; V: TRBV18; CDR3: CASSPWANTEAFF; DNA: TGTGCCAGCTCACCATGGGCCAACACTGAAGCTTTCTTT
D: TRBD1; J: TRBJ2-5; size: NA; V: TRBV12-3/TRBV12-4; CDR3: CASRNRGPETQYF; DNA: TGTGCCAGCAGAAACAGGGGGCCGGAGACCCAGTACTTC
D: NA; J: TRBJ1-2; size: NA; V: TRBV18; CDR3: CASSPNDRDGYTF; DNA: TGTGCCAGCTCACCAAATGACAGAGATGGCTACACCTTC
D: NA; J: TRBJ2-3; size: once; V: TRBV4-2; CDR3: CASSQSAGPQYF; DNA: TGTGCCAGCAGCCAAAGTGCGGGGCCGCAGTATTTT
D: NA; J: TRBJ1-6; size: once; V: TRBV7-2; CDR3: CASSLERAGNSPLHF; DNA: TGTGCCAGCAGCTTAGAGCGGGCAGGCAATTCACCCCTCCACTTT
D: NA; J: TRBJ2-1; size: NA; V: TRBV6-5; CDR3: CASSYSSDKRYNEQFF; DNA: TGTGCCAGCAGTTACTCTTCGGACAAAAGATACAATGAGCAGTTCTTC
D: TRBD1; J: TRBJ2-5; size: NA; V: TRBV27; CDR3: CASRRQGPGETQYF; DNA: TGTGCCAGCAGGCGACAGGGCCCGGGGGAGACCCAGTACTTC
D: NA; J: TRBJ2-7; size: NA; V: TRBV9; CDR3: CASSPRQSSYEQYF; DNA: TGTGCCAGCAGCCCACGACAGAGCTCCTACGAGCAGTACTTC
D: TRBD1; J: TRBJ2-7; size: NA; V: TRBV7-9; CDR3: CASRPPTGTGSNEQYF; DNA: TGTGCCAGCAGGCCACCCACCGGGACAGGGTCTAACGAGCAGTACTTC
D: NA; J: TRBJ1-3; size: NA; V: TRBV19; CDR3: CASSIGGMTGNTIYF; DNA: TGTGCCAGTAGTATTGGGGGCATGACAGGAAACACCATATATTTT
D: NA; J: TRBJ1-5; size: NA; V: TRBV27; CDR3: CASSLYRDGDQPQHF; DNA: TGTGCCAGCAGTTTATACAGGGATGGGGATCAGCCCCAGCATTTT
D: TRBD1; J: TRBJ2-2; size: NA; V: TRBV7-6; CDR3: CASSLVGQGRTGELFF; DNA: TGTGCCAGCAGCTTAGTCGGACAGGGACGCACCGGGGAGCTGTTTTTT
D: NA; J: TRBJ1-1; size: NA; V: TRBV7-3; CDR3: CASSLAGDTEAFF; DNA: TGTGCCAGCAGCTTAGCGGGGGACACTGAAGCTTTCTTT
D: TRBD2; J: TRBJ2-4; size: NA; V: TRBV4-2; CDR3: CASSQESGGVENIQYF; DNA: TGTGCCAGCAGCCAGGAGAGCGGGGGGGTAGAAAACATTCAGTACTTC
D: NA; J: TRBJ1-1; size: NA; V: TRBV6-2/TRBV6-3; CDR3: CASSQPGEDVGFF; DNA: TGTGCCAGCAGCCAACCGGGGGAAGACGTGGGTTTCTTT